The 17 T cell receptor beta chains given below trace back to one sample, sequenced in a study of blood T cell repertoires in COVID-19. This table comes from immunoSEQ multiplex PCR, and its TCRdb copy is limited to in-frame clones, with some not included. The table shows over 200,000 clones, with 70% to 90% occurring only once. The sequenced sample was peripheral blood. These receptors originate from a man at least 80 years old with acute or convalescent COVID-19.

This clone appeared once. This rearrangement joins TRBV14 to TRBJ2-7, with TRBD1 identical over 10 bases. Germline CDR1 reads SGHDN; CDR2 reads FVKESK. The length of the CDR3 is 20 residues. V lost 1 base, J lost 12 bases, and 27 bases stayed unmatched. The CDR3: CASSQVKLRTGGNRRRGSYV. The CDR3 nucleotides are TGTGCCAGCAGCCAAGTTAAATTACGGACAGGGGGAAACAGACGTAGGGGTTCGTACGTC.

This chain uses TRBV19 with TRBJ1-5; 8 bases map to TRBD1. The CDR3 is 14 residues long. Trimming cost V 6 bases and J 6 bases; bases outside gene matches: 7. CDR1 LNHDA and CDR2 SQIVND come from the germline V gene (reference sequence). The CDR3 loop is CASRSGGAGQPQHF. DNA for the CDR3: TGTGCCAGTAGATCAGGGGGCGCGGGTCAGCCCCAGCATTTT.

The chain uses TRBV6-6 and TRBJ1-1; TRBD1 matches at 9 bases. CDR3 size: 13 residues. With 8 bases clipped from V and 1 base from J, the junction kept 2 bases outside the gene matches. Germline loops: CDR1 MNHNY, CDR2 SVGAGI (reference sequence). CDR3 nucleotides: TGTGCCAGCGGGACAGGGAGGAACACTGAAGCTTTCTTT. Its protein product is CASGTGRNTEAFF.

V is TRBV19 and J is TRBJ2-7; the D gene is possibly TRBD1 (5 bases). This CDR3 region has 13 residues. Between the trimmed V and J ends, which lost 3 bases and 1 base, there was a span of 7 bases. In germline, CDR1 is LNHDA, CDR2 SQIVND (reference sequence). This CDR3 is CASSMGPSYEQYF. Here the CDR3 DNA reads TGTGCCAGTAGTATGGGGCCGTCCTACGAGCAGTACTTC. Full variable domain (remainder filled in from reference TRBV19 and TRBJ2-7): DGGITQSPKYLFRKEGQNVTLSCEQNLNHDAMYWYRQDPGQGLRLIYYSQIVNDFQKGDIAEGYSVSREKKESFPLTVTSAQKNPTAFYLCASSMGPSYEQYFGPGTRLTVT.

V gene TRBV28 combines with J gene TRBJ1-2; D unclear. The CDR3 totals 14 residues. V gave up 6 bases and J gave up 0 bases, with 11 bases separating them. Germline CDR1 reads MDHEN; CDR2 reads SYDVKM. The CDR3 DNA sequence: TGTGCCAGCAGGAGAGGGTTAGCTAACTATGGCTACACCTTC. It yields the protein CASRRGLANYGYTF.

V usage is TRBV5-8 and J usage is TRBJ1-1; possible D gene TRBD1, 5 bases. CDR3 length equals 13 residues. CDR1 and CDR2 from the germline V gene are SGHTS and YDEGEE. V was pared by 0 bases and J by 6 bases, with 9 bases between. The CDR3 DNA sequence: TGTGCCAGCAGCTTGGAAGGGGCGGCTGAAGCTTTCTTT. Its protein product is CASSLEGAAEAFF.

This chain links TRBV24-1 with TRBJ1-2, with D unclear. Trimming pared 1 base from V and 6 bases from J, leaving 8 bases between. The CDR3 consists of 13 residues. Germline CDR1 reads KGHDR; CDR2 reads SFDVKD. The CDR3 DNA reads TGTGCCACCAGTGATTTTAGCTCACATGGCTACACCTTC. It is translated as CATSDFSSHGYTF.

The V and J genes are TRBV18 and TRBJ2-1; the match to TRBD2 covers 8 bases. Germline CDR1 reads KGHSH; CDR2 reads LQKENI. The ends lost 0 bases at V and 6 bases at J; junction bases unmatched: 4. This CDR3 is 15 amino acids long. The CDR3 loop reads CASSPPIAGGNEQFF. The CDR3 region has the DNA TGTGCCAGCTCACCACCGATTGCGGGAGGCAATGAGCAGTTCTTC.

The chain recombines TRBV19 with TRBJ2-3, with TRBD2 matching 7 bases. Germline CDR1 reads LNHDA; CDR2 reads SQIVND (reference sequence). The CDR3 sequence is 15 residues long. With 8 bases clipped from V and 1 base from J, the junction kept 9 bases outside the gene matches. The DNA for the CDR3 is TGTGCCAGTTCCTTGGCGGGAGTTCGCACAGATACGCAGTATTTT. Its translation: CASSLAGVRTDTQYF.

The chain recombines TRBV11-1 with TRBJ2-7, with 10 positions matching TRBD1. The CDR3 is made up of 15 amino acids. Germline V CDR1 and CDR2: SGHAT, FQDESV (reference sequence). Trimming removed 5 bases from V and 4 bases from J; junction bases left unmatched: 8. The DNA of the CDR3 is TGTGCCAGCAGCAACCGGGACAGGGGTAATTACGAGCAGTACTTC. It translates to CASSNRDRGNYEQYF. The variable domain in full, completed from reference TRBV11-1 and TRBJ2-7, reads EAEVAQSPRYKITEKSQAVAFWCDPISGHATLYWYRQILGQGPELLVQFQDESVVDDSQLPKDRFSAERLKGVDSTLKIQPAELGDSAMYLCASSNRDRGNYEQYFGPGTRLTVT.

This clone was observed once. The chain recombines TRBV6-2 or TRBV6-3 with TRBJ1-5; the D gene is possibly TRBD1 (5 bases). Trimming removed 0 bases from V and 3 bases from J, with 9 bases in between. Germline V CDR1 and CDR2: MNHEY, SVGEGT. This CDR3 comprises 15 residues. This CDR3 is CASSYSIGANQPQHF. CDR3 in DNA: TGTGCCAGCAGTTACTCGATAGGGGCCAATCAGCCCCAGCATTTT.

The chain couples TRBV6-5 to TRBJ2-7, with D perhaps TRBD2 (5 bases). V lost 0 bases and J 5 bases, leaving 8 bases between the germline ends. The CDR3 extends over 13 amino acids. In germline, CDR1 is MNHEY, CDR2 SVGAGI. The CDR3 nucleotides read TGTGCCAGCAGTTACTCGGGAGCGGACGAGCAGTACTTC. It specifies CASSYSGADEQYF.

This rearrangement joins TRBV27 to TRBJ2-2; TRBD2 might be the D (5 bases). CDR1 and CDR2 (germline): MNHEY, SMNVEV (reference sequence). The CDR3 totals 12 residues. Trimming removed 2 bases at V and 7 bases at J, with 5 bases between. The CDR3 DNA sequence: TGTGCCAGCAGTTTAAGCGGCGGGGAGCTGTTTTTT. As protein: CASSLSGGELFF.

The CDR3 region is CASSFTGGDSFF. Written as DNA, the CDR3 is TGTGCCAGCAGTTTCACAGGGGGTGATTCTTTCTTT. The chain is built from TRBV27 and TRBJ1-1, with TRBD1 identical over 8 bases. CDR1 is MNHEY and CDR2 is SMNVEV in the germline V gene (reference sequence). Germline trimming cut 3 bases from V and 12 bases from J; bases unmatched to any gene: 6. The CDR3 contains 12 residues.

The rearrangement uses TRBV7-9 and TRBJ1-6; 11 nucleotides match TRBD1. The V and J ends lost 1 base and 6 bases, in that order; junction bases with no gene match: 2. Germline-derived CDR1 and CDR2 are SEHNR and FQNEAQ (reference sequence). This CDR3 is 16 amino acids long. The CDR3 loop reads CASSLGTGGGNSPLHF. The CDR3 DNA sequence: TGTGCCAGCAGCTTAGGGACAGGGGGCGGTAATTCACCCCTCCACTTT. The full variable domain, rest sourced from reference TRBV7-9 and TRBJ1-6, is DTGVSQNPRHKITKRGQNVTFRCDPISEHNRLYWYRQTLGQGPEFLTYFQNEAQLEKSRLLSDRFSAERPKGSFSTLEIQRTEQGDSAMYLCASSLGTGGGNSPLHFGNGTRLTVT.

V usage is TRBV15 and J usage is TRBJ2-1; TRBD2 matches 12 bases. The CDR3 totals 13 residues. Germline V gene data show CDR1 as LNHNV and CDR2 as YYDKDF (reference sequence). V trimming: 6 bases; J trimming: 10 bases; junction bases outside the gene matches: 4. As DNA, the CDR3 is TGTGCCACCAGGACTAGCGGGAGTCCGGAGCAGTTCTTC. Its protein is CATRTSGSPEQFF. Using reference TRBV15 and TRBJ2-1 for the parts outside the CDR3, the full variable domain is DAMVIQNPRYQVTQFGKPVTLSCSQTLNHNVMYWYQQKSSQAPKLLFHYYDKDFNNEADTPDNFQSRRPNTSFCFLDIRSPGLGDTAMYLCATRTSGSPEQFFGPGTRLTVL.

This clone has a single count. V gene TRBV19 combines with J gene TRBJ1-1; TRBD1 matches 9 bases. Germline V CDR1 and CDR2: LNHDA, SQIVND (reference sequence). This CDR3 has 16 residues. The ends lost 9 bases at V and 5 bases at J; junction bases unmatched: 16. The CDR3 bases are TGTGCCAGCAGGCTCGGGGACAGGGTATCGGGAACTGAAGCTTTCTTT. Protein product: CASRLGDRVSGTEAFF.